Following are 11 T cell receptor beta chains from one sample sequenced in a study of blood T cell repertoires in COVID-19 (dated by TCRdb to about 2020). Receptor amplification or capture employed the immunoSEQ multiplex PCR assay. This is the immuneACCESS table as TCRdb keeps it, with only in-frame sequences that have V and J called. A part of the clones is gone; compared with another copy, unresolved V genes explain less than half, and the rest is unexplained. The sample table lists some 490,000 clones, approximately 91% of them with a count of one. Of the sample, around 7.9% is held by the ten largest clones. Material for sequencing was PBMCs or T cells enriched from blood (not recorded which). The receptors stem from a woman aged 60 to 75 who had recovered from COVID-19.

To note about this clone: The identical CDR3 is also encoded by other nucleotide sequences in the sample. J is TRBJ2-2 and V is TRBV5-1; 7 bases agree with TRBD1. Germline values: CDR1 SGHRS, CDR2 YFSETQ. This CDR3 contains 14 residues. V was clipped by 4 bases and J by 3 bases; unmatched bases: 3. CDR3 loop: CASSQDRDTGELFF. The CDR3, as DNA: TGCGCCAGCAGCCAAGACAGGGACACCGGGGAGCTGTTTTTT.

This clone showed up just once. The rearrangement joins TRBV19 to TRBJ1-6, with D perhaps matching TRBD1 (6 bases). Germline CDR1 LNHDA, CDR2 SQIVND (reference sequence). The CDR3 loop spans 13 amino acids. The chain's CDR3 is CGKGGVDNSPLHF. Here the CDR3 DNA reads TGTGGTAAAGGGGGAGTGGATAATTCACCCCTCCACTTT.

The chain combines TRBV11-2 with TRBJ2-3; the D gene is possibly TRBD2 (6 bases). Germline lookup yields CDR1 SGHAT and CDR2 FQNNGV. The CDR3 runs 16 residues. V shed 2 bases and J shed 1 base, with 13 bases lying between them. DNA for the CDR3: TGTGCCAGCAGCTTAAGGTTAAGCGGGCGCACAGATACGCAGTATTTT. This translates into CASSLRLSGRTDTQYF.

CDR3 nucleotide sequence: TGTGCCAGCAGCCAAGATTTCGGGTTTGGCTACACCTTC. This sequence encodes CASSQDFGFGYTF. The gene calls are TRBV14 and TRBJ1-2; no firm D call. The CDR3 is 13 residues long. CDR1 and CDR2 from the germline V gene are SGHDN and FVKESK. V shed 0 bases and J shed 7 bases, with 9 bases lying between them.

The rearrangement uses TRBV12-1 and TRBJ2-5; no DNA check was done on the table's D call, TRBD2. TRBV12-1 is a documented pseudogene. CDR3 size: 18 residues. This CDR3 reads CASSPRGLAGGTQETQYF. Written as DNA, the CDR3 is TGTGCCAGCAGCCCCCGAGGGCTAGCGGGGGGGACTCAAGAGACCCAGTACTTC.

The chain links TRBV19 to TRBJ1-1; the D gene is possibly TRBD1 (6 bases). The CDR3 is 13 amino acids. CDR1 is LNHDA and CDR2 is SQIVND in the germline V gene (reference sequence). Trimming removed 7 bases at V and 1 base at J, with 10 bases between. The CDR3 spells CASTYRANTEAFF. In DNA, the CDR3 is TGTGCCAGTACCTACAGGGCGAACACTGAAGCTTTCTTT.

The rearrangement links TRBV30 to TRBJ2-1; 8 bases map to TRBD2. Germline CDR1 reads GTSNPN; CDR2 reads SVGIG (reference sequence). This CDR3 comprises 14 residues. With 6 bases clipped from V and 3 bases from J, the junction kept 7 bases outside the gene matches. CDR3 amino acids: CACTKRGYYNEQFF. The CDR3 DNA follows: TGTGCCTGCACTAAGCGGGGGTACTACAATGAGCAGTTCTTC.

The chain uses TRBV6-5 and TRBJ2-2, with 9 bases aligning to TRBD1. Germline V gives CDR1 MNHEY, CDR2 SVGAGI. With V trimmed by 4 bases and J by 4 bases, 7 bases remained unmatched. This CDR3 region has 16 residues. CDR3 protein: CASSSLTGGTTGELFF. The CDR3 DNA sequence: TGTGCCAGCAGTTCTTTAACAGGGGGCACCACCGGGGAGCTGTTTTTT.

This clone was counted a single time. The chain carries TRBV5-5 and TRBJ2-7; 9 bases match TRBD1. The CDR3 contains 15 residues. Germline V gene sequence: CDR1 SGHKS, CDR2 YYEKEE (reference sequence). CDR3 nucleotide sequence: TGTGCCAGCAGCTTGCAAACGGGACAGGGAGGCGTCTTTCACGTC. It yields the protein CASSLQTGQGGVFHV.

This clone was detected a few times. This chain uses TRBV14 with TRBJ1-1, with TRBD1 as a possible D gene (5 bases). The CDR3 runs 14 residues. V was clipped by 1 base and J by 3 bases, with 9 bases between them. Germline V gives CDR1 SGHDN, CDR2 FVKESK. The CDR3 coding sequence is TGTGCCAGCAGCCAAGGCTTGGGGCACACTGAAGCTTTCTTT. Its translation: CASSQGLGHTEAFF.

The V gene is TRBV6-5, the J gene TRBJ1-5, with 7 positions matching TRBD1. This CDR3 is built from 13 residues. Per the germline V gene, CDR1 is MNHEY and CDR2 is SVGAGI. V gave up 6 bases and J gave up 5 bases; unmatched junction bases: 4. The CDR3 protein is CASSQGVYQPQHF. For the CDR3, the DNA is TGTGCCAGCAGCCAGGGGGTATATCAGCCCCAGCATTTT.